Each of the 28 T cell receptor beta chains below was sequenced from the same sample in a study of cytomegalovirus exposure and HLA in healthy donors. Primers: 60 Vbeta forward and 13 Jbeta reverse. The table came from immunoSEQ multiplex PCR; TCRdb's copy has only in-frame clones and leaves some out. This sample has 150,000 or so clones; roughly 90% occur once, and the top ten carry just under 2%. Sequencing was performed on PBMCs. These receptors were obtained from a woman aged 18-29 years in good health and CMV-seronegative.

The rearrangement links TRBV10-3 to TRBJ1-2; 7 bases line up with TRBD1. The CDR3 has 13 residues. The J segment lost 5 bases and the V segment lost 11 bases, leaving 11 bases of the junction unmatched. Looked up from germline, CDR1 is ENHRY and CDR2 is SYGVKD. CDR3 loop: CALRQGPTYGYTF. For the CDR3, the DNA is TGTGCCCTAAGACAGGGCCCCACATATGGCTACACCTTC.

The chain joins TRBV7-2 to TRBJ1-1; 9 bases map to TRBD1. The CDR3 is 15 residues long. V shed 5 bases and J 1 base; nucleotides not matched to a gene: 5. The V gene's germline CDR1 is SGHTA and CDR2 FQGNSA. In nucleotides, the CDR3 is TGTGCCAGCAGCCCGGGACAGGGTACGAACACTGAAGCTTTCTTT. This codes for CASSPGQGTNTEAFF.

In regard to this clone: One junction end does not reproduce the germline sequence, and a read error may be involved. The J gene is TRBJ1-2, the V gene TRBV28, with 9 bases matching TRBD1. The V gene's germline CDR1 is MDHEN and CDR2 SYDVKM. This CDR3 is 14 amino acids long. In nucleotides, the CDR3 is TGTGCCAGCAGTCCCCCACAGGGGGCCCGGGGAAGGGTCTTC. It specifies CASSPPQGARGRVF.

This chain connects TRBV9 to TRBJ2-1, with TRBD2 as a possible D gene (5 bases). Per germline, CDR1 SGDLS and CDR2 YYNGEE. This CDR3 contains 15 residues. Trimming took off 4 bases at V and 1 base at J, with 12 bases between the two ends. Here the CDR3 reads CASSKEGASYNEQFF. CDR3 bases: TGTGCCAGCAGCAAAGAGGGCGCTTCCTACAATGAGCAGTTCTTC.

V gene TRBV7-2 combines with J gene TRBJ2-3; D unresolved. There are 16 residues in the CDR3. Per germline, CDR1 SGHTA and CDR2 FQGNSA. The V gene lost 0 bases and the J gene lost 0 bases, with 10 bases spanning the gap. The CDR3 reads CASSLAGSPSTDTQYF. The DNA of the CDR3 is TGTGCCAGCAGCTTAGCTGGTAGCCCCAGCACAGATACGCAGTATTTT.

The CDR3 DNA is TGTGCCAGTAGTTTCGGGTTTCGAGCGATCGAGACCCAGTACTTC. It yields the protein CASSFGFRAIETQYF. The chain recombines TRBV19 with TRBJ2-5, with D uncertain. The length of the CDR3 is 15 residues. V was clipped by 5 bases and J by 5 bases, with 18 bases between them. Germline CDR1 is LNHDA and CDR2 is SQIVND (reference sequence).

The chain employs TRBV10-3 and TRBJ1-2, with a tentative D call TRBD1 (6 bases). V was cut by 6 bases and J by 3 bases, with 17 bases left in between. From germline, CDR1 is ENHRY and CDR2 SYGVKD. The CDR3 is 15 residues long. Here the CDR3 reads CAIRNHREGDYGYTF. The CDR3 DNA is TGTGCCATCAGGAACCACAGGGAAGGAGACTATGGCTACACCTTC.

This chain joins TRBV7-9 and TRBJ2-7, with TRBD1 identical over 8 bases. The V gene end was trimmed by 2 bases and the J gene end by 4 bases; junction bases not matched to a gene: 4. The CDR3 runs 14 residues. Germline assignment: CDR1 SEHNR and CDR2 FQNEAQ (reference sequence). The CDR3 bases are TGTGCCAGCAGCTTAACAAGGACAGGGTACGAGCAGTACTTC. This gives the protein CASSLTRTGYEQYF.

The genes are TRBV6-5 and TRBJ1-5, with a tentative D call TRBD1 (5 bases). Germline-derived CDR1 and CDR2 are MNHEY and SVGAGI. The CDR3 loop spans 14 amino acids. The V end was cut by 6 bases, the J end by 6 bases, with 15 bases between. CDR3 nucleotides: TGTGCCAGCAGAATCCGGCAGGGCGTTCAGCCCCAGCATTTT. Its protein is CASRIRQGVQPQHF.

The rearrangement joins TRBV21-1 to TRBJ2-5; the table gives TRBD1 as D, unverified against the DNA. TRBV21-1 is recorded as a pseudogene. This CDR3 region has 14 residues. CDR3 region: CASSNWAGGETQYF. The CDR3 DNA sequence: TGTGCCAGCAGCAACTGGGCAGGGGGAGAGACCCAGTACTTC.

This clone has just a few counts. The gene calls are TRBV4-1 and TRBJ2-1, with 7 nucleotides matching TRBD2. Germline V CDR1 and CDR2: MGHRA, YSYEKL. This CDR3 spans 14 amino acids. With V trimmed by 4 bases and J by 7 bases, 7 bases remained unmatched. CDR3 region: CASSPLGRANEQFF. The CDR3 bases are TGCGCCAGCAGCCCCTTAGGGAGGGCGAATGAGCAGTTCTTC.

The chain couples TRBV4-1 to TRBJ1-5, with 9 bases that match TRBD1. This CDR3 is built from 17 residues. The germline V gene has CDR1 MGHRA and CDR2 YSYEKL. V trimming: 0 bases; J trimming: 4 bases; junction bases outside the gene matches: 7. The CDR3 coding sequence is TGCGCCAGCAGCCAAGAACTAAGGACAGGGGCAAATCAGCCCCAGCATTTT. The encoded protein is CASSQELRTGANQPQHF.

V usage is TRBV7-9 and J usage is TRBJ1-6, with 8 bases matching TRBD1. The junction had 5 bases not matched to a gene; V was cut back by 3 bases and J by 10 bases. CDR3 size: 14 residues. Per germline, CDR1 SEHNR and CDR2 FQNEAQ (reference sequence). The DNA for the CDR3 is TGTGCCAGCAGCTTCGGACAGGGTACCTCACCCCTCCACTTT. It yields the protein CASSFGQGTSPLHF.

The chain uses TRBV27 and TRBJ2-6; 9 bases are shared with TRBD1. CDR3 length equals 13 residues. The germline gives CDR1 MNHEY, CDR2 SMNVEV (reference sequence). V was pared by 6 bases and J by 8 bases, with 2 bases of the junction left unmatched. The CDR3 region has the DNA TGTGCCAGCAGGGGACAGGGCACCAACGTCCTGACTTTC. Translated, it gives CASRGQGTNVLTF. The complete variable domain, with remaining parts taken from reference TRBV27 and TRBJ2-6, reads EAQVTQNPRYLITVTGKKLTVTCSQNMNHEYMSWYRQDPGLGLRQIYYSMNVEVTDKGDVPEGYKVSRKEKRNFPLILESPSPNQTSLYFCASRGQGTNVLTFGAGSRLTVL.

This chain connects TRBV19 to TRBJ1-2; D gene unclear. The CDR3 is 14 amino acids. Looked up from germline, CDR1 is LNHDA and CDR2 is SQIVND (reference sequence). Trimming pared 8 bases from V and 8 bases from J, leaving 21 bases between. The CDR3 DNA sequence: TGTGCCAGTGGGCTTGAACAGACCCATGCGGGCTACACCTTC. Residues: CASGLEQTHAGYTF.

The chain uses TRBV29-1 and TRBJ1-1; D is ambiguous. CDR1 and CDR2 from the germline V gene are SQVTM and ANQGSEA. The CDR3 extends over 13 amino acids. V lost 8 bases, J lost 1 base, and 14 bases lay in between. The CDR3 region is CSSLGRGNTEAFF. CDR3 DNA sequence: TGCAGCTCTCTGGGGAGAGGGAACACTGAAGCTTTCTTT.

The chain recombines TRBV5-1 with TRBJ2-5; 8 nucleotides line up with TRBD1. The J call is doubtful: the DNA matches TRBJ2-7 better. The germline gives CDR1 SGHRS, CDR2 YFSETQ. The CDR3 is 14 residues long. The CDR3 bases are TGCGCCAGCAGCCCCCCAGGGGGCCTAAACGAGCAGTACTTC. It yields the protein CASSPPGGLNEQYF.

This chain joins TRBV5-4 and TRBJ2-1; TRBD2 matches 9 bases. The V segment lost 1 base and the J segment 1 base; nucleotides outside the gene matches: 6. Germline V gene lookup returns CDR1 SGHNT and CDR2 YYREEE (reference sequence). The CDR3 extends over 17 amino acids. As DNA, the CDR3 is TGTGCCAGCAGCTTGTGGGCGGGAGGGATTTCCTACAATGAGCAGTTCTTC. Protein product: CASSLWAGGISYNEQFF.

This chain connects TRBV29-1 to TRBJ2-7, with 10 positions matching TRBD2. After removal of 5 bases from V and 2 bases from J, the junction contained 3 bases not matched to a gene. CDR3 length: 13 amino acids. Germline V gene data show CDR1 as SQVTM and CDR2 as ANQGSEA. Here the CDR3 DNA reads TGCAGCGTTTTTAGCGGGGGGCCCTACGAGCAGTACTTC. Its translation: CSVFSGGPYEQYF.

The rearrangement uses TRBV7-8 and TRBJ1-5, with D possibly TRBD1 on 5 matching bases. Germline CDR1 SGHVS, CDR2 FQNEAQ. Trimming took 3 bases from V and 5 from J, leaving 11 bases between them. This CDR3 spans 14 amino acids. CDR3 loop: CASSLGEVDQPQHF. The CDR3, as DNA: TGTGCCAGCAGCTTGGGGGAGGTCGATCAGCCCCAGCATTTT.

The V call is TRBV9, the J call TRBJ2-2; D is undetermined. V was trimmed by 5 bases and J by 5 bases, leaving 7 bases between them. CDR1 and CDR2 (germline): SGDLS, YYNGEE. The CDR3 runs to 12 residues. The CDR3 loop is CASSESTGELFF. In nucleotides, the CDR3 is TGTGCCAGCAGTGAGAGTACCGGGGAGCTGTTTTTT.

CDR3 region: CASSPGLAGEQFF. The DNA of the CDR3 is TGTGCCAGCAGTCCGGGACTAGCGGGGGAGCAGTTCTTC. The chain couples TRBV6-5 to TRBJ2-1; 13 bases align to TRBD2. Germline CDR1 and CDR2: MNHEY and SVGAGI. This CDR3 contains 13 residues. V shed 5 bases and J 10 bases; nucleotides not matched to a gene: 2.

J is TRBJ2-3 and V is TRBV4-1, with TRBD2 identical over 11 bases. Germline CDR1 reads MGHRA; CDR2 reads YSYEKL. The length of the CDR3 is 12 residues. V lost 3 bases and J lost 15; bases outside the gene matches: 5. The CDR3 spells CASSHPSGGRYF. The CDR3 DNA reads TGCGCCAGCAGCCACCCTAGCGGGGGGCGATATTTT.

V is TRBV9 and J is TRBJ2-1; TRBD1 aligns across 11 bases. Trimming at V came to 2 bases and at J to 8 bases, leaving 6 bases not matched to a gene. The CDR3 length is 15 residues. CDR1 is SGDLS and CDR2 is YYNGEE in the germline V gene. The CDR3 coding sequence is TGTGCCAGCAGCGTTCGGACAGGGGGCTTGGATGAGCAGTTCTTC. Protein sequence: CASSVRTGGLDEQFF.

The chain carries TRBV10-3 and TRBJ2-5, with TRBD2 matching 7 bases. The CDR3 is 13 residues long. CDR1 ENHRY and CDR2 SYGVKD come from the germline V gene. J lost 7 bases, V lost 5 bases, and 7 bases had no gene match. The CDR3 is CAISTIREVTQYF. The DNA for the CDR3 is TGTGCCATCAGTACAATACGGGAGGTGACCCAGTACTTC.

The V and J genes are TRBV5-6 and TRBJ1-2; D gene uncertain. The V end lost 1 base, the J end lost 5 bases, and 12 bases lay between the germline ends. In germline, CDR1 is SGHDT, CDR2 YYEEEE. This CDR3 has 14 residues. The CDR3 is CASSLPPGEYGYTF. CDR3 nucleotide sequence: TGTGCCAGCAGCTTGCCCCCAGGCGAATATGGCTACACCTTC.

V and J are TRBV19 and TRBJ2-2; D is possibly TRBD2 (7 bases). Trimming pared 5 bases from V and 2 bases from J, leaving 21 bases between. The length of the CDR3 is 18 residues. The V gene's germline CDR1 is LNHDA and CDR2 SQIVND (reference sequence). The CDR3 sequence: CASSPRGGAVINTGELFF. The CDR3 nucleotides read TGTGCCAGTAGTCCGAGGGGGGGAGCGGTAATCAACACCGGGGAGCTGTTTTTT.

The chain employs TRBV27 and TRBJ2-1; the D is unclear. Germline values: CDR1 MNHEY, CDR2 SMNVEV (reference sequence). V was trimmed by 3 bases and J by 7 bases, leaving 13 bases between them. The CDR3 has 14 amino acids. CDR3 sequence: CASSLGSNINEQFF. The CDR3 region has the DNA TGTGCCAGCAGTTTGGGCTCCAATATTAATGAGCAGTTCTTC.